Presented here are 31 T cell receptor beta chains from one specimen sequenced in a study of T cell repertoires in cytomegalovirus infection. TCRdb passed the reads through MiXCR, listing each CDR3 protein once. The sample includes approximately 750,000 distinct CDR3 sequences, 35% seen only once; the top ten take about 2.8%. The sample was PBMCs. The source of these receptors is a human donor in good health (CMV status not recorded). Some clones in this sample may be carry-over from other donors' samples.

The chain recombines TRBV11-3 with TRBJ2-7; no reliable D call. Germline V lookup: CDR1 SGHNT, CDR2 YENEEA. The V gene lost 4 bases and the J gene lost 4 bases, with 11 bases spanning the gap. The CDR3 covers 13 residues. CDR3 in DNA: TGTGCCAGCAGCTATGGCCCCACGTACGAGCAGTACTTC. Translated: CASSYGPTYEQYF.

V and J are TRBV20-1 and TRBJ1-1; maybe TRBD1 (5 bases). Germline-derived CDR1 and CDR2 are DFQATT and SNEGSKA (reference sequence). The length of the CDR3 is 15 residues. V was clipped by 5 bases and J by 4 bases, with 20 bases between them. CDR3 loop: CSASQARGKVTEAFF. As DNA, the CDR3 is TGCAGTGCTTCTCAGGCCCGGGGCAAGGTCACTGAAGCTTTCTTT.

V and J are TRBV5-6 and TRBJ2-3, with a possible D match to TRBD1 (5 bases). The CDR3 extends over 12 amino acids. V dropped 1 base and J dropped 8 bases, with 8 bases sitting between them. Germline V gene sequence: CDR1 SGHDT, CDR2 YYEEEE. The CDR3 bases are TGTGCCAGCAGCTTGCAGGGTGGTACGCAGTATTTT. Its translation is CASSLQGGTQYF.

In this sample, this clonotype turned up a few times. The CDR3 nucleotides are TGTGCCACCAGTGACCCAAGGCGGGACAGCCTCTACGCGAACACCGGGGAGCTGTTTTTT. This translates into CATSDPRRDSLYANTGELFF. The chain has TRBV24-1 and TRBJ2-2, with D possibly TRBD1 on 7 matching bases. This CDR3 is built from 20 residues. The V gene lost 4 bases and the J gene lost 0 bases, with 23 bases spanning the gap. Germline values: CDR1 KGHDR, CDR2 SFDVKD.

This clonotype has ten or more counts. The chain combines TRBV7-3 with TRBJ1-1, with D unclear. Trimming stripped 3 bases from V and 1 base from J, with 6 bases between. CDR1 is SGHTA and CDR2 is FQGTGA in the germline V gene. The CDR3 is made up of 13 amino acids. CDR3 coding DNA: TGTGCCAGCAGCTTCCACGGGAACACTGAAGCTTTCTTT. Translated: CASSFHGNTEAFF.

The gene calls are TRBV25-1 and TRBJ2-1; 10 bases match TRBD2. The CDR3 has 15 amino acids. Germline V gives CDR1 MGHDK, CDR2 SYGVNS. The J segment lost 5 bases and the V segment lost 1 base, leaving 2 bases of the junction unmatched. Here the CDR3 reads CASSEWTSGNNEQFF. CDR3 nucleotide sequence: TGTGCCAGCAGTGAATGGACTAGCGGTAACAATGAGCAGTTCTTC.

The rearrangement links TRBV19 to TRBJ1-5, with TRBD1 matching 7 bases. Trimming at V came to 5 bases and at J to 2 bases, leaving 12 bases not matched to a gene. The CDR3 is 17 residues long. Germline values: CDR1 LNHDA, CDR2 SQIVND (reference sequence). The CDR3 loop reads CASSLGDRRLGNQPQHF. As DNA, the CDR3 is TGTGCCAGTAGTCTCGGGGACAGACGCCTCGGCAATCAGCCCCAGCATTTT.

This clonotype showed up just a few times. The V call is TRBV20-1, the J call TRBJ2-7; D is unresolved. Germline V lookup: CDR1 DFQATT, CDR2 SNEGSKA (reference sequence). CDR3 size: 12 residues. V lost 0 bases, J lost 6 bases, and 9 bases lay in between. In nucleotides, the CDR3 is TGCAGTGCTAGAGATCAAGGGCCCGAGCAGTACTTC. It encodes CSARDQGPEQYF.

The J gene is TRBJ1-2, the V gene TRBV2; 11 nucleotides agree with TRBD1. The V and J ends lost 9 bases and 3 bases, in that order; junction bases with no gene match: 3. Germline V lookup: CDR1 SNHLY, CDR2 FYNNEI. The CDR3 spans 13 residues. The DNA of the CDR3 is TGTGCCAGAGGACAGGGGGCTGACTATGGCTACACCTTC. Translation: CARGQGADYGYTF.

The genes are TRBV5-1 and TRBJ2-7; D is perhaps TRBD1 (6 bases). CDR1 and CDR2 from the germline V gene are SGHRS and YFSETQ. This CDR3 spans 15 amino acids. Trimming left V 0 bases short and J 2 bases short, with 12 bases between. The CDR3 spells CASSLDGGVTYEQYF. Written as DNA, the CDR3 is TGCGCCAGCAGCTTGGATGGGGGCGTCACCTACGAGCAGTACTTC.

This clonotype was observed a few times. The chain carries TRBV6-2 or TRBV6-3 and TRBJ2-5; D not certain. The V gene lost 6 bases and the J gene lost 5 bases, with 19 bases spanning the gap. The CDR3 is 15 residues long. Germline V lookup: CDR1 MNHEY, CDR2 SVGEGT. CDR3 loop: CASRNEGGPSETQYF. The CDR3 DNA reads as TGTGCCAGCAGGAATGAAGGCGGTCCCTCTGAGACCCAGTACTTC.

The chain recombines TRBV7-9 with TRBJ2-7, with TRBD1 identical over 7 bases. The ends lost 5 bases at V and 6 bases at J; junction bases unmatched: 4. Germline V lookup: CDR1 SEHNR, CDR2 FQNEAQ (reference sequence). The CDR3 runs to 12 residues. The CDR3 nucleotides are TGTGCCAGCAGCCAGACAGGGACCGAGCAGTACTTC. This codes for CASSQTGTEQYF.

This chain connects TRBV20-1 to TRBJ2-7; 7 nucleotides align to TRBD2. The CDR3 is made up of 19 amino acids. V was clipped by 0 bases and J by 2 bases; unmatched bases: 19. The germline gives CDR1 DFQATT, CDR2 SNEGSKA (reference sequence). Here the CDR3 reads CSARDQLRGSGVRTYEQYF. CDR3 nucleotides: TGCAGTGCTAGAGATCAACTTCGGGGGAGCGGGGTTAGAACCTACGAGCAGTACTTC.

The chain employs TRBV6-5 and TRBJ2-7; D perhaps matches TRBD2 (6 bases). The V gene's germline CDR1 is MNHEY and CDR2 SVGAGI. Trimming left V 2 bases short and J 5 bases short, with 16 bases between. The CDR3 consists of 15 residues. CDR3 nucleotide sequence: TGTGCCAGCAGTTACCTCTCTAGCGATACCGACGAGCAGTACTTC. As protein: CASSYLSSDTDEQYF.

The chain joins TRBV7-2 to TRBJ2-7; possible D gene TRBD2, 6 bases. The CDR3 totals 11 residues. Germline loops: CDR1 SGHTA, CDR2 FQGNSA. V was pared by 5 bases and J by 11 bases, with 13 bases between. CDR3 in DNA: TGTGCCAGCAGCAACGGACGGGAGAAGTACTTC. Encoded protein: CASSNGREKYF.

The chain recombines TRBV19 with TRBJ1-6, with D possibly being TRBD1 (5 bases). Germline V lookup: CDR1 LNHDA, CDR2 SQIVND (reference sequence). The CDR3 has 12 amino acids. V was cut by 7 bases and J by 7 bases, with 8 bases left in between. The CDR3 loop is CASNWGNSPLHF. DNA for the CDR3: TGTGCCAGTAATTGGGGGAATTCACCCCTCCACTTT.

A word on this clonotype: An end of the junction differs from the germline gene, which may be a read error. The chain uses TRBV7-6 and TRBJ2-5; 8 nucleotides match TRBD2. Germline V CDR1 and CDR2: SGHVS, FNYEAQ. The CDR3 is 16 residues long. CDR3 protein: CASSPGLAGPPETQSF. The CDR3 DNA reads as TGTGCCAGCAGCCCAGGACTAGCAGGCCCCCCCGAGACCCAGTCCTTC. The variable domain in full, completed from reference TRBV7-6 and TRBJ2-5, reads GAGVSQSPRYKVTKRGQDVALRCDPISGHVSLYWYRQALGQGPEFLTYFNYEAQQDKSGLPNDRFSAERPEGSISTLTIQRTEQRDSAMYRCASSPGLAGPPETQSFGPGTRLLVL.

This clonotype was found a few times. The V call is TRBV28, the J call TRBJ1-2, with 8 bases matching TRBD1. Trimming cost V 5 bases and J 3 bases; bases outside gene matches: 11. This CDR3 region has 16 residues. The germline V gene has CDR1 MDHEN and CDR2 SYDVKM. CDR3 residues: CASSADRGEWYYGYTF. The CDR3 bases are TGTGCCAGCAGTGCCGACAGGGGAGAATGGTACTATGGCTACACCTTC.

The sample holds a few counts of this clonotype. The chain links TRBV5-1 to TRBJ2-1, with D uncertain. Trimming shortened V by 0 bases and J by 5 bases, and 6 bases separated the two germline ends. CDR1 is SGHRS, CDR2 YFSETQ, per germline. CDR3 length equals 13 residues. CDR3 residues: CASSLEVDNEQFF. In nucleotides, the CDR3 is TGCGCCAGCAGCTTGGAAGTTGACAATGAGCAGTTCTTC.

The genes are TRBV7-9 and TRBJ2-6; either TRBD1 or TRBD2 may supply D (6 bases each). Germline V gives CDR1 SEHNR, CDR2 FQNEAQ (reference sequence). Trimming took off 6 bases at V and 2 bases at J, with 20 bases between the two ends. This CDR3 contains 18 residues. In nucleotides, the CDR3 is TGTGCCAGCAGACAGACTAGTCGGGGGCCCCCTGGGGCCAACGTCCTGACTTTC. This translates into CASRQTSRGPPGANVLTF.

DNA of the CDR3: TGTGCCAGCAGTTACTCCCCCGGGACTGAGACCCAGTACTTC. It encodes CASSYSPGTETQYF. This chain links TRBV6-2 or TRBV6-3 with TRBJ2-5, with D possibly being TRBD2 (6 bases). The V end lost 0 bases, the J end lost 5 bases, and 10 bases lay between the germline ends. CDR1 and CDR2 from the germline V gene are MNHEY and SVGEGT. The CDR3 has 14 amino acids.

This chain connects TRBV4-1 to TRBJ2-7, with D unclear. The CDR3 has 13 residues. In germline, CDR1 is MGHRA, CDR2 YSYEKL. V was cut by 2 bases and J by 4 bases, with 9 bases left in between. Written as DNA, the CDR3 is TGCGCCAGCAGCCAAACGACGACTTACGAGCAGTACTTC. It codes for CASSQTTTYEQYF.

The genes are TRBV5-1 and TRBJ2-5; TRBD2 matches 12 bases. The CDR3 is made up of 18 amino acids. V shed 4 bases, J shed 5 bases, and the junction held 15 bases outside the gene matches. Germline V lookup: CDR1 SGHRS, CDR2 YFSETQ. As DNA, the CDR3 is TGCGCCAGCAGCGTCCGACTACGCCTAGCGGGAGGGTCTGAGACCCAGTACTTC. Residues: CASSVRLRLAGGSETQYF.

The chain joins TRBV12-3 or TRBV12-4 to TRBJ2-3, with D tentatively TRBD2 (6 bases). V lost 6 bases and J 3 bases, leaving 22 bases between the germline ends. The CDR3 spans 17 residues. CDR3 nucleotides: TGTGCCAGCAGGTGCTTGCGCAAAGCGGGCCGAACAGATACGCAGTATTTT. Translation gives CASRCLRKAGRTDTQYF.

V usage is TRBV6-4 and J usage is TRBJ2-2, with D maybe TRBD1 (5 bases). With 6 bases removed from V and 1 base from J, the gap between germline ends came to 9 bases. Germline V CDR1 and CDR2: MRHNA, SNTAGT. There are 14 residues in the CDR3. The CDR3, as DNA: TGTGCCAGCAGAATGACAGTGAACACCGGGGAGCTGTTTTTT. This gives the protein CASRMTVNTGELFF.

Concerning this clonotype: This likely comes from a read error, as the CDR3 has no conserved phenylalanine or tryptophan at its end. This chain links TRBV28 with TRBJ2-2; no definite D call. The germline V and J ends were trimmed by 5 bases and 1 base, with 5 bases remaining between them. The germline gives CDR1 MDHEN, CDR2 SYDVKM. The CDR3 covers 13 residues. The CDR3 nucleotides read TGTGCCAGCAGTAGTGGGAACACCGGGGAGCTGTTTTCT. Its protein product is CASSSGNTGELFS.

This clonotype appeared a few times. This chain connects TRBV6-1 to TRBJ2-7; D unclear. The CDR3 is 12 residues long. The germline CDR1 and CDR2 sequences are MNHNS and SASEGT. V lost 2 bases, J lost 11 bases, and 13 bases lay in between. The CDR3 protein is CASSESYGVEYF. The DNA for the CDR3 is TGTGCCAGCAGTGAATCCTACGGCGTGGAGTACTTC.

The CDR3 loop is CATQPGTTIYNEQFF. In nucleotides, the CDR3 is TGTGCCACCCAACCCGGGACTACAATATACAATGAGCAGTTCTTC. This chain joins TRBV28 and TRBJ2-1; 7 bases are a match to TRBD2. Trimming took 10 bases from V and 4 from J; bases not matched to a gene: 13. In germline, CDR1 is MDHEN, CDR2 SYDVKM. This CDR3 has 15 residues.

This clonotype was seen a few times. The rearrangement joins TRBV23-1 to TRBJ1-4; D is undetermined. TRBV23-1 is an ORF, with its function uncertain. The CDR3 covers 14 residues. With 8 bases removed from V and 3 bases from J, the gap between germline ends came to 13 bases. CDR3 DNA sequence: TGCGCCAGCTTAGACCGGGTGCCTAATGAAAAACTGTTTTTT. It encodes CASLDRVPNEKLFF.

This clonotype was found a few times. The rearrangement joins TRBV29-1 to TRBJ1-1; no firm D call. CDR1 is SQVTM and CDR2 is ANQGSEA in the germline V gene. Trimming shortened V by 4 bases and J by 0 bases, and 15 bases separated the two germline ends. This CDR3 has 15 residues. The CDR3 DNA follows: TGCAGCGTTGTGCAGGTTGGTCCCATGAACACTGAAGCTTTCTTT. Amino acids: CSVVQVGPMNTEAFF.

The chain recombines TRBV19 with TRBJ2-7; 8 bases line up with TRBD1. V dropped 7 bases and J dropped 2; count of bases not matched to a gene: 7. Per germline, CDR1 LNHDA and CDR2 SQIVND (reference sequence). CDR3 length: 14 amino acids. CDR3 nucleotides: TGTGCCAGTAAATCAGGACAGGGTCCCTACGAGCAGTACTTC. Encoded protein: CASKSGQGPYEQYF. The complete variable domain, with remaining parts taken from reference TRBV19 and TRBJ2-7, reads DGGITQSPKYLFRKEGQNVTLSCEQNLNHDAMYWYRQDPGQGLRLIYYSQIVNDFQKGDIAEGYSVSREKKESFPLTVTSAQKNPTAFYLCASKSGQGPYEQYFGPGTRLTVT.